Listed below are T cell receptor beta chains from one sample, sequenced in a study of blood T cell repertoires in COVID-19. The repertoire was sequenced with immunoSEQ multiplex PCR; TCRdb's copy has only in-frame clones and lacks some. Of approximately 180,000 clones in the sample, about 80% were seen once. The source material was peripheral blood. The receptor set was obtained from a woman in her 70s with acute or convalescent COVID-19. Each CDR3 is given with its conserved first and last residue. D genes are given only for firm matches. For some rows the clone size is stated as once, few or many, or as a class when expanded; others skip it.

D: -
J: TRBJ1-4
size: once
V: TRBV6-5
DNA: TGTGCCAGCAGTTACGGGCGGGGGGCTTCTAATGAAAAACTGTTTTTT
CDR3: CASSYGRGASNEKLFF

D: -
J: TRBJ1-3
size: few
V: TRBV5-1
DNA: TGCGCCAGCAGCTTGTCGGGCAGGGTGTTCGCTGGAAACACCATATATTTT
CDR3: CASSLSGRVFAGNTIYF

D: TRBD1
J: TRBJ2-1
size: -
V: TRBV24-1
DNA: TGTGCCACCAGTGATTATCCTTCAGGGGGAGCAAATAATGAGCAGTTCTTC
CDR3: CATSDYPSGGANNEQFF

D: -
J: TRBJ1-1
size: -
V: TRBV19
DNA: TGTGCCAGTAGTGGGACACGGAACACTGAAGCTTTCTTT
CDR3: CASSGTRNTEAFF

D: TRBD1
J: TRBJ2-3
size: -
V: TRBV29-1
DNA: TGCAGCGCTCGAGAGGGGACAGGCACAGATACGCAGTATTTT
CDR3: CSAREGTGTDTQYF

D: TRBD1
J: TRBJ2-7
size: many
V: TRBV30
DNA: TGTGCCTGGTCTAATGGACAGGGCTACGAGCAGTACTTC
CDR3: CAWSNGQGYEQYF

D: -
J: TRBJ2-5
size: -
V: TRBV10-2
DNA: TGCGCCAGCAAGCGTGTGGAAGAAGAGACCCAGTACTTC
CDR3: CASKRVEEETQYF

D: TRBD1
J: TRBJ1-1
size: once
V: TRBV6-1
DNA: TGTGCCAGCAGTGAACAGGGGGAGAACACTGAAGCTTTCTTT
CDR3: CASSEQGENTEAFF

D: TRBD1
J: TRBJ2-1
size: -
V: TRBV5-1
DNA: TGCGCCAGCAACAAAAATTCCGGGACAGGGACGTACAATGAGCAGTTCTTC
CDR3: CASNKNSGTGTYNEQFF

D: TRBD1
J: TRBJ2-7
size: -
V: TRBV5-6
DNA: TGTGCCAGCAGCGACCGGGACAGGTTACGCCACGAGCAGTACTTC
CDR3: CASSDRDRLRHEQYF

D: TRBD2
J: TRBJ2-7
size: few
V: TRBV5-1
DNA: TGCGCCAGCAGCTTGGGGGATAGCGGGGTTACCTACGAGCAGTACTTC
CDR3: CASSLGDSGVTYEQYF

D: TRBD1
J: TRBJ1-1
size: -
V: TRBV5-1
DNA: TGCGCCAGCAGTTTCGGGACAGGGGACACTGAAGCTTTCTTT
CDR3: CASSFGTGDTEAFF

D: TRBD2
J: TRBJ2-7
size: -
V: TRBV2
DNA: TGTGCCAGCTCCATTAGCGGGAACTACGAGCAGTACTTC
CDR3: CASSISGNYEQYF

D: -
J: TRBJ1-2
size: few
V: TRBV2
DNA: TGTGCCAGCAGTGTAGAGGGGGACTATGGCTACACCTTC
CDR3: CASSVEGDYGYTF

D: TRBD1
J: TRBJ2-5
size: -
V: TRBV5-8
DNA: TGTGCCAGCAGCTCCGGACAGGGAATCCAAGAGACCCAGTACTTC
CDR3: CASSSGQGIQETQYF

D: -
J: TRBJ1-4
size: -
V: TRBV5-8
DNA: TGTGCCAGCAGCTTTAGAGGAGGCGGGACAACTAATGAAAAACTGTTTTTT
CDR3: CASSFRGGGTTNEKLFF

D: TRBD1
J: TRBJ1-2
size: -
V: TRBV6-1
DNA: TGTGCCAGCAGTGAACTGGGGGACAGGGGGCTGAAATTTTACGGCTACACCTTC
CDR3: CASSELGDRGLKFYGYTF

D: TRBD1
J: TRBJ1-2
size: -
V: TRBV10-3
DNA: TGTGCCATCCTGGACAGGAGAAACTATGGCTACACCTTC
CDR3: CAILDRRNYGYTF

D: -
J: TRBJ2-1
size: -
V: TRBV9
DNA: TGTGCCAGCAGCCTCGAGTCGGGTCTATCTATAGATGAGCAGTTCTTC
CDR3: CASSLESGLSIDEQFF

D: -
J: TRBJ2-3
size: -
V: TRBV27
DNA: TGTGCCAGCAGTCGCGGGATGGGCACAGATACGCAGTATTTT
CDR3: CASSRGMGTDTQYF